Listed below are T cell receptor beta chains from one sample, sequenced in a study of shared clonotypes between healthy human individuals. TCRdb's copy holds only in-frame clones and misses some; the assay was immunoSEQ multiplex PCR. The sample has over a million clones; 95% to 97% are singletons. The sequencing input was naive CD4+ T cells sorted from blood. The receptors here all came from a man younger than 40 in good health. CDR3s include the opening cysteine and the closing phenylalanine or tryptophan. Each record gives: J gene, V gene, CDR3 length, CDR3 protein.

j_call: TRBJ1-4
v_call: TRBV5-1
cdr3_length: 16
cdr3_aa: CASSRGQGATNEKLFF

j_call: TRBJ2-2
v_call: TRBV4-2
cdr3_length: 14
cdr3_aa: CASSQDAGTGELFF

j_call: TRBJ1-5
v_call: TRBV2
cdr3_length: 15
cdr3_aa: CASGPRGSSNQPQHF

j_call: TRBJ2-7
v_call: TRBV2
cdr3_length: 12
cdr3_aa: CASSGTNYEQYF

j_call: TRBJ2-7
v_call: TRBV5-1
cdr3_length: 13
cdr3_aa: CASGGDSSYEQYF

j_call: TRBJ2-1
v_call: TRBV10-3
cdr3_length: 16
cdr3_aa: CAISLAQRSSYNEQFF

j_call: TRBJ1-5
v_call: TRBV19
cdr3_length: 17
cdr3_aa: CASTARPGDRFNQPQHF

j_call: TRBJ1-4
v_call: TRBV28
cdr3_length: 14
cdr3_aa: CASWLGLRNEKLFF

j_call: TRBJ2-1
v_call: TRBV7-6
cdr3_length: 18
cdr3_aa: CASSLEGLAVSSYNEQFF

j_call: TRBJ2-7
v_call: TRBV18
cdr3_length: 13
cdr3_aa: CASSLVPSYEQYF

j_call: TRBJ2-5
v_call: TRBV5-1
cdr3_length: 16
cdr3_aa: CASSLDLAEGQETQYF

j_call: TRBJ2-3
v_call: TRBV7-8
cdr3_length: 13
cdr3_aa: CASSSSYPDTQYF

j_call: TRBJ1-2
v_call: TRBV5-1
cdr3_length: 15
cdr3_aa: CASSLVGRTNYGYTF

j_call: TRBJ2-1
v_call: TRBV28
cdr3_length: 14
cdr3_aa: CASSLNLDNNEQFF

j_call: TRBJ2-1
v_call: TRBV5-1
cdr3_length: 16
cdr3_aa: CASSPRELSSYNEQFF

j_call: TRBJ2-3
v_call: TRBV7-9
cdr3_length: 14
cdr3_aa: CASSSTAGADTQYF

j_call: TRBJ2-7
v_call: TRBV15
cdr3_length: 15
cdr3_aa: CATSRDGGGLGEQYF

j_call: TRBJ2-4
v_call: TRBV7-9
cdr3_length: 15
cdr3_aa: CASSLALAGSNIQYF

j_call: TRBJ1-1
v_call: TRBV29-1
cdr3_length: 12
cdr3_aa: CSVKTGSTEAFF

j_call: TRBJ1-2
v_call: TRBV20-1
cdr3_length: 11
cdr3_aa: CSARWGVGYTF

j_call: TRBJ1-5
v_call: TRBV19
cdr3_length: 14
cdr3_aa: CASSRGNSNQPQHF

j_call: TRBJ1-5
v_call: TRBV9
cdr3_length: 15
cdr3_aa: CASSAGDTSNQPQHF

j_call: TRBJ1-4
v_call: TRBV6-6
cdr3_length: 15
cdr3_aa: CASSYDGTANEKLFF

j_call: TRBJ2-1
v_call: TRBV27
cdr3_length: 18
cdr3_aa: CASSPGGLALNLGDEQFF

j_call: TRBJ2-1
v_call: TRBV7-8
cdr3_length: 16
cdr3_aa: CASSLSGGSSYNEQFF

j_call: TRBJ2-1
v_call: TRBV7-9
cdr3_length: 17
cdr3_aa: CASSLAVDAASYNEQFF

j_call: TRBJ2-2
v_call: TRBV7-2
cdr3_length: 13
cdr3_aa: CASRALNTGELFF

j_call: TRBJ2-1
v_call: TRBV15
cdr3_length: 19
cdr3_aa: CATSKSVSNYDPTYNEQFF